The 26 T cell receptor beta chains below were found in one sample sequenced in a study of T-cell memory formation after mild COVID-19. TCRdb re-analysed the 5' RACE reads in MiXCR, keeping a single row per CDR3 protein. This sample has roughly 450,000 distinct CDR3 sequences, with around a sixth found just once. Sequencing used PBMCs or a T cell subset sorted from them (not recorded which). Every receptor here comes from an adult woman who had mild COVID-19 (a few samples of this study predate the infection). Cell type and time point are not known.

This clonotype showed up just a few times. The CDR3 bases are TGTGCCAGCAGCTTAGGGGCAGGCACCCACCTTTATAGCAATCAGCCCCAGCATTTT. It is translated as CASSLGAGTHLYSNQPQHF. The V gene is TRBV11-2, the J gene TRBJ1-5; no reliable D call. The ends were cut back, 1 base at V and 0 bases at J, with 19 bases in the middle. Germline CDR1 reads SGHAT; CDR2 reads FQNNGV. The CDR3 sequence is 19 residues long.

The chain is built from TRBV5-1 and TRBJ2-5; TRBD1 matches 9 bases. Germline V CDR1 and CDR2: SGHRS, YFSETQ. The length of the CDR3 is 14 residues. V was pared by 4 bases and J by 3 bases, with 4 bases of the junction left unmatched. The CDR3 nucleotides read TGCGCCAGCAGCCCATGGACAGGGGAAGAGACCCAGTACTTC. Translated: CASSPWTGEETQYF.

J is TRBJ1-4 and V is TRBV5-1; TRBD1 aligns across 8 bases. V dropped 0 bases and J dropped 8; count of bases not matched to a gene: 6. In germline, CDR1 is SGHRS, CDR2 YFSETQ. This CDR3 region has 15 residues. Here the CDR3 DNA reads TGCGCCAGCAGCTTGGAAGGACCAGGGGGCGAAAAACTGTTTTTT. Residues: CASSLEGPGGEKLFF.

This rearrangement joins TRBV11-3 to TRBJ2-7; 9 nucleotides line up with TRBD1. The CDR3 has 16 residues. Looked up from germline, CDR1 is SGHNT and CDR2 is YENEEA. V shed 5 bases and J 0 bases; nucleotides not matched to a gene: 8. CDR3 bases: TGTGCCAGCAGCCTACGGACAGGGGATCTCTCCTACGAGCAGTACTTC. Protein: CASSLRTGDLSYEQYF.

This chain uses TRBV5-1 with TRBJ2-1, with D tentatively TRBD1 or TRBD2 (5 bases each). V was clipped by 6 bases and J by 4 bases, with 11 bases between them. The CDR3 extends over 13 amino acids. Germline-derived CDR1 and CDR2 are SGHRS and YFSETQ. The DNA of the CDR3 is TGCGCCAGCATGGGGCGGGCTTACAATGAGCAGTTCTTC. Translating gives CASMGRAYNEQFF. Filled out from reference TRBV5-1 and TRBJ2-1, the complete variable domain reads KAGVTQTPRYLIKTRGQQVTLSCSPISGHRSVSWYQQTPGQGLQFLFEYFSETQRNKGNFPGRFSGRQFSNSRSEMNVSTLELGDSALYLCASMGRAYNEQFFGPGTRLTVL.

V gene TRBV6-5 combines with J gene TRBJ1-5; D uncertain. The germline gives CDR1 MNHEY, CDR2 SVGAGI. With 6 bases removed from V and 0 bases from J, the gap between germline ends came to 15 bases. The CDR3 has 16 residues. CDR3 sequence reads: CASSPGAGSSNQPQHF. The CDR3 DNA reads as TGTGCCAGCAGCCCCGGTGCGGGAAGTAGCAATCAGCCCCAGCATTTT.

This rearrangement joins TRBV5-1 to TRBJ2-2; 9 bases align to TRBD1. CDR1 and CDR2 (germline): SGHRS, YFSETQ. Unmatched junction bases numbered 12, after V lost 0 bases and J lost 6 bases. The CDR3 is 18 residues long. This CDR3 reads CASSLAPPGTGSPGELFF. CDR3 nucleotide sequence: TGCGCCAGCAGCTTGGCCCCACCCGGGACAGGGAGTCCCGGGGAGCTGTTTTTT.

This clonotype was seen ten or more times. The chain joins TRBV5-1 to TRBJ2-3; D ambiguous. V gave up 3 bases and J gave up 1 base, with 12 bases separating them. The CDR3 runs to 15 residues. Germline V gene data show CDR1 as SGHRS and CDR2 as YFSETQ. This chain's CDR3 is CASSWTDRRTDTQYF. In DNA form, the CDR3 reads TGCGCCAGCAGCTGGACGGACCGACGCACAGATACGCAGTATTTT.

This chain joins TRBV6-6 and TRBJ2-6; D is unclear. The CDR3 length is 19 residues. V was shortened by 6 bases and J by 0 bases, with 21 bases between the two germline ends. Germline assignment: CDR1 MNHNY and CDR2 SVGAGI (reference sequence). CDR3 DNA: TGTGCCAGCAGCTACGAGACGCGTACCTTTAGCTCTGGGGCCAACGTCCTGACTTTC. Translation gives CASSYETRTFSSGANVLTF.

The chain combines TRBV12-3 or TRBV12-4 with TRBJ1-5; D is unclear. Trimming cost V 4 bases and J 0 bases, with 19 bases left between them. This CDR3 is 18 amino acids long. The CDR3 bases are TGTGCCAGCAGTTCTTCCGGACTCGGGGTTTATAGCAATCAGCCCCAGCATTTT. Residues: CASSSSGLGVYSNQPQHF.

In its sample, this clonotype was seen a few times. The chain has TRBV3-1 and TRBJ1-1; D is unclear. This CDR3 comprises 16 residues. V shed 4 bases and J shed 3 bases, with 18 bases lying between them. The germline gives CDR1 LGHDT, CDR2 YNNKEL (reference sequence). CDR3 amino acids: CASSPRGVRAYTEAFF. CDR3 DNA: TGTGCCAGCAGCCCCCGTGGCGTGCGGGCCTACACTGAAGCTTTCTTT.

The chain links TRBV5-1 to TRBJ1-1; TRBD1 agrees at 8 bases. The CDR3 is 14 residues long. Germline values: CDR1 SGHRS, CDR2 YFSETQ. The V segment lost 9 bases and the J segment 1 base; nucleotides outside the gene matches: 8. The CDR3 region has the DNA TGCGCCACCTCACAGGGGGTAGGGAACACTGAAGCTTTCTTT. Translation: CATSQGVGNTEAFF.

CDR3 sequence (DNA): TGTGCCAGCAGATGGTATCTCCGGGGGAATCGGACCCAGTACTTC. It specifies CASRWYLRGNRTQYF. The chain uses TRBV6-2 or TRBV6-3 and TRBJ2-5; tentatively, D is TRBD2 (6 bases). Germline values: CDR1 MNHEY, CDR2 SVGEGT. This CDR3 comprises 15 residues. V was pared by 6 bases and J by 7 bases, with 21 bases between.

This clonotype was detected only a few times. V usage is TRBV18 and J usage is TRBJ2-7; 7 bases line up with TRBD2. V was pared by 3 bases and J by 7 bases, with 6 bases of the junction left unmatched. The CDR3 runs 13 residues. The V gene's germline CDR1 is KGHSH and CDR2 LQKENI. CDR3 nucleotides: TGTGCCAGCTCACCTGACCTGGGGGGGGAGCAGTACTTC. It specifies CASSPDLGGEQYF.

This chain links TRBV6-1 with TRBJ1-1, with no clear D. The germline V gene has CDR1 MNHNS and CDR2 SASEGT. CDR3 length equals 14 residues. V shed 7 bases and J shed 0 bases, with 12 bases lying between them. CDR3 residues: CASNPRLVNTEAFF. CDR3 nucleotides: TGTGCCAGCAACCCCAGACTCGTGAACACTGAAGCTTTCTTT.

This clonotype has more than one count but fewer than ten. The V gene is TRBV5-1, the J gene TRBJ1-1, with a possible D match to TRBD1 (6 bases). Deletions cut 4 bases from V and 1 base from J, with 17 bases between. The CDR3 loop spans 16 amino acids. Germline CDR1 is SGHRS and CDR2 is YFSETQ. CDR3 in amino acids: CASSQTDVTGNTEAFF. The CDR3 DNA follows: TGCGCCAGCAGCCAGACCGACGTGACAGGGAACACTGAAGCTTTCTTT.

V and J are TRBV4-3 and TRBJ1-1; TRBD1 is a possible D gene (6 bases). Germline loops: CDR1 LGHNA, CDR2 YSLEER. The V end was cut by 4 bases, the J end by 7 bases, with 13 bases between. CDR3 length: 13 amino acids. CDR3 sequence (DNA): TGCGCCAGCAGCCTTGCAACAGGGATTGAAGCTTTCTTT. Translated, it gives CASSLATGIEAFF.

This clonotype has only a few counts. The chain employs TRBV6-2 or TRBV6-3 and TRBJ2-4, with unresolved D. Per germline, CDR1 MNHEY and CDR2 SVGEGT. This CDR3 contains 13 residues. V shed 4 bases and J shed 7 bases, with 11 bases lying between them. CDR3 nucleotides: TGTGCCAGCAGTTCCGTCGGCCCGAACATTCAGTACTTC. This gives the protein CASSSVGPNIQYF.

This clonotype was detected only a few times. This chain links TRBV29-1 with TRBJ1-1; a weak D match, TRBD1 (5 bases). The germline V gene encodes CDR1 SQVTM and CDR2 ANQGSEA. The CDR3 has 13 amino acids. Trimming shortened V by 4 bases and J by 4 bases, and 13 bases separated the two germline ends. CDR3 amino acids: CSVVYTGVTEAFF. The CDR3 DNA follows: TGCAGCGTTGTTTATACGGGGGTCACTGAAGCTTTCTTT.

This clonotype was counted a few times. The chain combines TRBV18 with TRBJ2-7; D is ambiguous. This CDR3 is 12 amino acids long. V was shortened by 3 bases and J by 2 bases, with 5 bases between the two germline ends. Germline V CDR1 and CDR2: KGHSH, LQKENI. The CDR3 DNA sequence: TGTGCCAGCTCACCGGCGGCCTACGAGCAGTACTTC. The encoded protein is CASSPAAYEQYF. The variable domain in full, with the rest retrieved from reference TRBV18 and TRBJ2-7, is NAGVMQNPRHLVRRRGQEARLRCSPMKGHSHVYWYRQLPEEGLKFMVYLQKENIIDESGMPKERFSAEFPKEGPSILRIQQVVRGDSAAYFCASSPAAYEQYFGPGTRLTVT.

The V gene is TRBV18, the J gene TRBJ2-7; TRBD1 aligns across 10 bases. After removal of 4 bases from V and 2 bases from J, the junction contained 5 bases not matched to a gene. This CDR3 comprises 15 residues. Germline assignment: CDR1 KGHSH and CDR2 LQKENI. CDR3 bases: TGTGCCAGCTCACGACCGGGACAGGGGACCTACGAGCAGTACTTC. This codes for CASSRPGQGTYEQYF.

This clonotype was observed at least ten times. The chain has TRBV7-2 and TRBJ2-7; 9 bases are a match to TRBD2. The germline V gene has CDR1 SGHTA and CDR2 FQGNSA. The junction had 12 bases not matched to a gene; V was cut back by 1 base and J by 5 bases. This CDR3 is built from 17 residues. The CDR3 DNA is TGTGCCAGCAGCTTAGTGATGGCGGGAGGGCCTTGGGACGAGCAGTACTTC. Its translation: CASSLVMAGGPWDEQYF.

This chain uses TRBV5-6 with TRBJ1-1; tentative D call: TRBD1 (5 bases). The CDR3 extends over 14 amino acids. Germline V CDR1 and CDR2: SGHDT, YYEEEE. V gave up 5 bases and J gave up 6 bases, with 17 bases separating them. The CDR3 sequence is CASRPTDKSSEAFF. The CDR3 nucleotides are TGTGCCAGCAGACCTACGGACAAGAGCTCTGAAGCTTTCTTT.

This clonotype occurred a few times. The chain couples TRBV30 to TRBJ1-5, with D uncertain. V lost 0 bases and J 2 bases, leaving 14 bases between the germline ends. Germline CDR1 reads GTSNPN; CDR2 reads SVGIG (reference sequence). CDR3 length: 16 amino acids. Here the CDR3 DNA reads TGTGCCTGGAGTGTAAGGAGCAGAGCTGGCAATCAGCCCCAGCATTTT. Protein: CAWSVRSRAGNQPQHF.

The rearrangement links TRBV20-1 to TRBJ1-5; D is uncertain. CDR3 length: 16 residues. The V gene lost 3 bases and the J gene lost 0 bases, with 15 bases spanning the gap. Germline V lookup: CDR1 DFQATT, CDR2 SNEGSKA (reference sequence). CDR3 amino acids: CSASESGVYSNQPQHF. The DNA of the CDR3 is TGCAGTGCTAGTGAGTCCGGAGTTTATAGCAATCAGCCCCAGCATTTT.

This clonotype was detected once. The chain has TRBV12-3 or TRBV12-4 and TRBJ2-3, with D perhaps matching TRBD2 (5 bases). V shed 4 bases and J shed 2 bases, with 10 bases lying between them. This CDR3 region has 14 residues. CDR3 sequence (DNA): TGTGCCAGCAGTTCTCTACGGGACACAGATACGCAGTATTTT. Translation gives CASSSLRDTDTQYF.